One and the same sample provided the 26 T cell receptor beta chains below, sequenced in a study of long-term antiretroviral therapy in people with HIV. It was version v3.0 of the immunoSEQ assay that was run at survey level. TCRdb keeps only in-frame clones here, not all; method: immunoSEQ multiplex PCR. The sample lists nearly 50,000 clones; under 90% were seen once. Material: unsorted PBMCs, obtained 0.8 years after starting antiretroviral therapy. These receptors were obtained from a woman under 30 with HIV.

The genes are TRBV14 and TRBJ1-2; unclear D gene. Trimming shortened V by 0 bases and J by 6 bases, and 11 bases separated the two germline ends. CDR3 length: 14 residues. Germline loops: CDR1 SGHDN, CDR2 FVKESK. DNA of the CDR3: TGTGCCAGCAGCCAAGATCTTGCAGATCATGGCTACACCTTC. As protein: CASSQDLADHGYTF.

V and J are TRBV28 and TRBJ2-7; D assignment may be TRBD1 or TRBD2 (5 bases each). Trimming left V 6 bases short and J 3 bases short, with 12 bases between. The germline CDR1 and CDR2 sequences are MDHEN and SYDVKM. The CDR3 consists of 13 residues. Written as DNA, the CDR3 is TGTGCCAGCAGACCCGGGACCTTCTACGAGCAGTACTTC. This encodes CASRPGTFYEQYF.

This clone came up a few times. This chain uses TRBV20-1 with TRBJ1-5; D unresolved. This CDR3 has 11 residues. Per germline, CDR1 DFQATT and CDR2 SNEGSKA (reference sequence). Trimming left V 5 bases short and J 3 bases short, with 5 bases between. The CDR3 DNA is TGCAGTGCTGGTTACAATCAGCCCCAGCATTTT. It is translated as CSAGYNQPQHF.

The chain has TRBV19 and TRBJ2-7; D call uncertain. CDR1 is LNHDA and CDR2 is SQIVND in the germline V gene (reference sequence). Trimming removed 4 bases at V and 3 bases at J, with 13 bases between. CDR3 length: 14 amino acids. The CDR3 DNA reads as TGTGCCAGTAGTAAGGGCCGCAAGGGCTACGAGCAGTACTTC. Translated, it gives CASSKGRKGYEQYF.

This chain connects TRBV25-1 to TRBJ1-2; D is unresolved. Germline V gene lookup returns CDR1 MGHDK and CDR2 SYGVNS. The CDR3 consists of 14 residues. V shed 0 bases and J shed 6 bases, with 11 bases lying between them. CDR3 region: CASSEYRLRDGYTF. In DNA form, the CDR3 reads TGTGCCAGCAGTGAATACCGCCTGCGGGATGGCTACACCTTC.

The chain joins TRBV19 to TRBJ2-7; 11 nucleotides match TRBD2. Per germline, CDR1 LNHDA and CDR2 SQIVND (reference sequence). The CDR3 has 13 amino acids. The junction had 3 bases not matched to a gene; V was cut back by 5 bases and J by 6 bases. This chain's CDR3 is CASSLGLAGEQYF. The CDR3 DNA reads TGTGCCAGTAGTCTTGGACTAGCGGGCGAGCAGTACTTC.

The V call is TRBV11-3, the J call TRBJ2-7; the D gene is possibly TRBD2 (5 bases). Trimming took 3 bases from V and 5 from J, leaving 11 bases between them. This CDR3 spans 13 amino acids. Germline CDR1 reads SGHNT; CDR2 reads YENEEA. The CDR3 spells CASSLPGVDEQYF. CDR3 DNA sequence: TGTGCCAGCAGCTTGCCCGGGGTAGACGAGCAGTACTTC. Combining the CDR3 with reference TRBV11-3 and TRBJ2-7 gives the whole variable domain EAGVVQSPRYKIIEKKQPVAFWCNPISGHNTLYWYLQNLGQGPELLIRYENEEAVDDSQLPKDRFSAERLKGVDSTLKIQPAELGDSAVYLCASSLPGVDEQYFGPGTRLTVT.

The chain carries TRBV27 and TRBJ2-1; the D gene is possibly TRBD2 (5 bases). The length of the CDR3 is 14 residues. Trimming left V 2 bases short and J 7 bases short, with 12 bases between. Germline V gene lookup returns CDR1 MNHEY and CDR2 SMNVEV (reference sequence). CDR3 amino acids: CASSLKRRGNEQFF. The CDR3 bases are TGTGCCAGCAGTTTAAAGCGGCGTGGGAATGAGCAGTTCTTC.

In this sample, this clone turned up once. J is TRBJ1-3 and V is TRBV5-1, with D possibly being TRBD1 (6 bases). Germline V gene sequence: CDR1 SGHRS, CDR2 YFSETQ. There are 13 residues in the CDR3. Trimming removed 4 bases from V and 7 bases from J, with 12 bases in between. This CDR3 reads CASSDERGNTIYF. The DNA of the CDR3 is TGCGCCAGCAGCGACGAGAGGGGGAACACCATATATTTT. Together with reference TRBV5-1 and TRBJ1-3, the CDR3 gives the full variable domain: KAGVTQTPRYLIKTRGQQVTLSCSPISGHRSVSWYQQTPGQGLQFLFEYFSETQRNKGNFPGRFSGRQFSNSRSEMNVSTLELGDSALYLCASSDERGNTIYFGEGSWLTVV.

J is TRBJ2-3 and V is TRBV5-1; 7 nucleotides align to TRBD2. J lost 1 base, V lost 0 bases, and 2 bases had no gene match. This CDR3 has 15 amino acids. The germline CDR1 and CDR2 sequences are SGHRS and YFSETQ. The CDR3 is CASSLVAGGTDTQYF. Written as DNA, the CDR3 is TGCGCCAGCAGCTTGGTTGCGGGGGGCACAGATACGCAGTATTTT.

The genes are TRBV7-9 and TRBJ1-4; D is ambiguous. Trimming took off 1 base at V and 0 bases at J, with 6 bases between the two ends. This CDR3 region has 15 residues. Germline V gives CDR1 SEHNR, CDR2 FQNEAQ (reference sequence). CDR3 residues: CASSLELATNEKLFF. As DNA, the CDR3 is TGTGCCAGCAGCTTAGAACTGGCAACTAATGAAAAACTGTTTTTT. The entire variable domain, with the rest obtained from reference TRBV7-9 and TRBJ1-4, is as follows: DTGVSQNPRHKITKRGQNVTFRCDPISEHNRLYWYRQTLGQGPEFLTYFQNEAQLEKSRLLSDRFSAERPKGSFSTLEIQRTEQGDSAMYLCASSLELATNEKLFFGSGTQLSVL.

V and J are TRBV19 and TRBJ1-3; TRBD1 matches 8 bases. This CDR3 has 14 residues. Germline V gene data show CDR1 as LNHDA and CDR2 as SQIVND (reference sequence). V was pared by 9 bases and J by 2 bases, with 6 bases of the junction left unmatched. The DNA for the CDR3 is TGTGCCAGCGCCGCGACAGGGGCTGGAAACACCATATATTTT. Translation gives CASAATGAGNTIYF.

The chain combines TRBV7-2 with TRBJ2-1; perhaps TRBD1 as D (6 bases). Germline loops: CDR1 SGHTA, CDR2 FQGNSA. The CDR3 length is 14 residues. V shed 1 base and J shed 5 bases, with 9 bases lying between them. The CDR3 loop is CASSLDGTNNEQFF. For the CDR3, the DNA is TGTGCCAGCAGCTTAGACGGGACAAACAATGAGCAGTTCTTC.

This clone was observed a few times. The chain recombines TRBV2 with TRBJ1-2; unclear D gene. V was clipped by 7 bases and J by 4 bases, with 4 bases between them. Germline V CDR1 and CDR2: SNHLY, FYNNEI. The CDR3 extends over 10 amino acids. Here the CDR3 DNA reads TGTGCCAGCACCGGCTATGGCTACACCTTC. Its protein is CASTGYGYTF.

V is TRBV5-1 and J is TRBJ1-1; the D gene is possibly TRBD1 (5 bases). The CDR3 extends over 15 amino acids. The V end was cut by 4 bases, the J end by 1 base, with 14 bases between. CDR1 and CDR2 (germline): SGHRS, YFSETQ. Here the CDR3 reads CASSPLGGGNTEAFF. In DNA form, the CDR3 reads TGCGCCAGCAGCCCCCTTGGGGGTGGGAACACTGAAGCTTTCTTT.

The chain employs TRBV14 and TRBJ1-5; TRBD1 might be the D (5 bases). Germline-derived CDR1 and CDR2 are SGHDN and FVKESK. CDR3 length: 20 residues. Deletions cut 0 bases from V and 2 bases from J, with 23 bases between. The chain's CDR3 is CASSQEGRGPPRGGNQPQHF. CDR3 sequence (DNA): TGTGCCAGCAGCCAAGAAGGTAGGGGACCCCCGAGGGGTGGCAATCAGCCCCAGCATTTT.

J is TRBJ2-1 and V is TRBV27; D is perhaps TRBD1 or TRBD2 (5 bases each). V shed 6 bases and J shed 6 bases, with 21 bases lying between them. Germline-derived CDR1 and CDR2 are MNHEY and SMNVEV (reference sequence). The CDR3 totals 16 residues. As DNA, the CDR3 is TGTGCCAGCAGCAACCCGGGACCCCCCCGGGGCAATGAGCAGTTCTTC. Translation: CASSNPGPPRGNEQFF.

This sequence joins TRBV5-6 and TRBJ2-4; D ambiguous. Trimming took 3 bases from V and 0 from J, leaving 13 bases between them. Germline CDR1 SGHDT, CDR2 YYEEEE. The CDR3 has 16 amino acids. DNA for the CDR3: TGTGCCAGCAGCTCTATCGGTGTACTAGCCAAAAACATTCAGTACTTC. Translating gives CASSSIGVLAKNIQYF.

This clone occurred a few times. The chain uses TRBV27 and TRBJ1-5; 7 bases are a match to TRBD1. The germline CDR1 and CDR2 sequences are MNHEY and SMNVEV (reference sequence). This CDR3 comprises 16 residues. The V gene end was trimmed by 5 bases and the J gene end by 2 bases; junction bases not matched to a gene: 9. CDR3 nucleotide sequence: TGTGCCAGCAGTCCAACCACAGGGGTGGGCAATCAGCCCCAGCATTTT. Translated: CASSPTTGVGNQPQHF.

V is TRBV7-8 and J is TRBJ2-6; 7 bases agree with TRBD2. This CDR3 has 19 amino acids. Germline trimming cut 3 bases from V and 1 base from J; bases unmatched to any gene: 12. Germline assignment: CDR1 SGHVS and CDR2 FQNEAQ. CDR3 coding DNA: TGTGCCAGCAGCTTTAGCCGGGACTACCAGCAGTCTGGGGCCAACGTCCTGACTTTC. Its translation is CASSFSRDYQQSGANVLTF.

The rearrangement links TRBV5-1 to TRBJ2-7; maybe TRBD1 (7 bases). This CDR3 region has 14 residues. V was clipped by 4 bases and J by 4 bases, with 15 bases between them. Germline-derived CDR1 and CDR2 are SGHRS and YFSETQ. The CDR3, as DNA: TGCGCCAGCAGCCAAAACAGGGGAGGATACGAGCAGTACTTC. It codes for CASSQNRGGYEQYF.

The chain links TRBV9 to TRBJ2-2; the D is unclear. The germline CDR1 and CDR2 sequences are SGDLS and YYNGEE. V lost 0 bases and J 4 bases, leaving 10 bases between the germline ends. This CDR3 spans 15 amino acids. The CDR3 DNA is TGTGCCAGCAGCGTAGCGACCGAAAGCACCGGGGAGCTGTTTTTT. Translated, it gives CASSVATESTGELFF.

The chain employs TRBV9 and TRBJ1-3, with a weak D call TRBD1 (6 bases). The germline gives CDR1 SGDLS, CDR2 YYNGEE. CDR3 length: 14 residues. V shed 3 bases and J shed 4 bases, with 11 bases lying between them. CDR3 region: CASSGGARGNTIYF. The CDR3 nucleotides read TGTGCCAGCAGCGGGGGGGCGAGAGGAAACACCATATATTTT. Full variable domain (outside the CDR3, taken from reference TRBV9 and TRBJ1-3): DSGVTQTPKHLITATGQRVTLRCSPRSGDLSVYWYQQSLDQGLQFLIQYYNGEERAKGNILERFSAQQFPDLHSELNLSSLELGDSALYFCASSGGARGNTIYFGEGSWLTVV.

J is TRBJ2-2 and V is TRBV1; the D call of TRBD2 is as the table states it, not checked on the DNA. TRBV1 is noted as a pseudogene. The CDR3 totals 20 residues. The CDR3 nucleotides read TGCACCAGCAGCCAAGACTCGGGACTAGCGGGAGAAGTTTGCACCGGGGAGCTGTTTTTT. Translating it yields CTSSQDSGLAGEVCTGELFF.

The chain uses TRBV7-2 and TRBJ2-1; 12 bases are shared with TRBD2. The trim removed 4 bases at V and 6 bases at J, leaving 7 bases unmatched. The germline V gene has CDR1 SGHTA and CDR2 FQGNSA. The CDR3 is 16 residues long. Written as DNA, the CDR3 is TGTGCCAGCAGCTCCAGACTAGCGGGAGTCCCCAATGAGCAGTTCTTC. This codes for CASSSRLAGVPNEQFF.

V and J are TRBV7-2 and TRBJ2-1; TRBD1 is a possible D gene (5 bases). The CDR3 spans 17 residues. The germline V and J ends were trimmed by 4 bases and 2 bases, with 18 bases remaining between them. Germline V gene sequence: CDR1 SGHTA, CDR2 FQGNSA. This CDR3 is CASSYVRVRQAYNEQFF. Written as DNA, the CDR3 is TGTGCCAGCAGCTATGTCAGGGTCAGGCAGGCCTACAATGAGCAGTTCTTC.